The clone carrying this T cell receptor (beta chain) was found a few times. No antigen is known for it. The data originate from a study of response to subunit inactivated influenza vaccine. This CDR3 comprises 14 residues. Deletions cut 4 bases from V and 6 bases from J, with 14 bases between. TCRdb re-called the RT-PCR reads with MiXCR, one entry per CDR3 protein. The sample has roughly 760,000 distinct CDR3 sequences, approximately 22% seen once. Study findings and constraints: A suggestion made by the authors is that each seasonal influenza vaccination recruits few new T cells.

The material was PBMCs from blood, obtained 5 to 6 days after vaccination. The receptor was isolated from a man in his forties or fifties who received an inactivated influenza vaccine. The genes are TRBV12-3 or TRBV12-4 and TRBJ2-3, with D tentatively TRBD1 or TRBD2 (5 bases each). The CDR3 loop reads CASSSAGTRDTQYF. The CDR3 coding sequence is TGTGCCAGCAGTTCCGCCGGGACCCGGGATACGCAGTATTTT.